Below, 3 T cell receptor beta chains from the same sample are listed, as sequenced in a study of shared clonotypes between healthy human individuals. Terminally differentiated effector memory CD45RA+ cells were left out of the naive CD8 fraction, which was CD45RO-negative and positively selected for CCR7. TCRdb's copy holds only in-frame clones and misses some; the assay was immunoSEQ multiplex PCR. Counted here are under 850,000 clones, almost 95% occurring once; the ten biggest clones make up 20% to 30%. The sample consisted of naive CD8+ T cells sorted from blood. The receptor source for this set is a young man in good health.

This rearrangement joins TRBV1 to TRBJ1-5; the D call in the table, TRBD1, was not verified against the DNA. TRBV1 is a pseudogene. The CDR3 runs to 16 residues. CDR3: CTSSQVSRAHNQPQHF. The DNA of the CDR3 is TGCACCAGCAGCCAAGTTAGCAGGGCCCACAATCAGCCCCAGCATTTT.

This chain connects TRBV2 to TRBJ2-3; D is ambiguous. Between the trimmed V and J ends, which lost 2 bases and 2 bases, there was a span of 17 bases. This CDR3 comprises 17 residues. Germline CDR1 is SNHLY and CDR2 is FYNNEI. The CDR3 protein is CASSEWAGNVPTDTQYF. The DNA for the CDR3 is TGTGCCAGCAGTGAATGGGCAGGCAATGTTCCCACAGATACGCAGTATTTT.

J is TRBJ2-1 and V is TRBV7-9, with D tentatively TRBD1 or TRBD2 (7 bases each). V lost 5 bases and J 9 bases, leaving 17 bases between the germline ends. The CDR3 has 14 residues. CDR1 and CDR2 (germline): SEHNR, FQNEAQ (reference sequence). CDR3: CASSPWGGGSEQFF. CDR3 nucleotide sequence: TGTGCCAGCAGCCCATGGGGAGGGGGCAGTGAGCAGTTCTTC.